The rows below give T cell receptor beta chains drawn from one sample of a study of T cells in Graves' hyperthyroidism and ophthalmopathy. In TCRdb, the multiplex PCR reads were re-called with MiXCR into one record per CDR3 protein. The table has 550,000 to 850,000 distinct CDR3 sequences, under 20% seen once; the top ten hold roughly 17%. Sequenced: blood. The receptors derive from a woman in her forties or fifties with Graves' hyperthyroidism that later progressed to Graves' ophthalmopathy. Both conserved end residues are part of each CDR3. Fields, in order: CDR3 protein, V gene, clone size. Some rows mark clone size as missing; the rest say once, few, many or name a class of expanded clone.

CASSQDGWTGAYEQYF TRBV3-1 once
CASSSDRGDYNEQFF TRBV18 many
CASSEYRGRTGELFF TRBV2 many
CSARYIQRGDSYEQYF TRBV20-1 -
CASSIGARVNQPQHF TRBV19 -
CASSSRDRAPQHF TRBV27 few
CAISGTGVNGYTF TRBV10-3 -
CASSLVGLGSGYTF TRBV7-8 -
CSASGGSQPYNEQFF TRBV20-1 -
CASSYSRFGGGPDTQYF TRBV6-2/TRBV6-3 -
CSAEGRAGGYTF TRBV20-1 many
CASSESRDENTIYF TRBV6-1 many
CASTSGILWDTEAFF TRBV10-3 -
CASSGVTRSPYEQYF TRBV12-3/TRBV12-4 few
CSARDRNRYNEQFF TRBV20-1 -
CASSSGRPYNEQFF TRBV6-5 -
CASSIMLGQPQHF TRBV12-3/TRBV12-4 -
CSASKGVDREDTQYF TRBV20-1 -
CASSLEGHPYF TRBV12-3/TRBV12-4 many
CASPILEGTEAFF TRBV7-9 many
CASSLVENNEQFF TRBV7-6 few
CASSLDGGSGELFF TRBV6-5 few
CASRQQGQSGNTIYF TRBV12-3/TRBV12-4 -
CASSRPGAEKLFF TRBV7-6 once
CASNTGGDAFF TRBV19 -
CASRPSEDTEAFF TRBV5-1 -
CASSPGPYFNQPQHF TRBV2 -
CASSEGVASGGTFSYEQYF TRBV9 many
CASSFGFSGNTIYF TRBV7-9 -
CASRNDYEQYF TRBV28 few
CASSEGLANTGELFF TRBV6-1 -
CASSPPGLDQETQYF TRBV6-1 few
CSAKQEDTQYF TRBV20-1 -
CASSSPTSGGREADTQYF TRBV5-4 -
CSVEDGGRANYGYTF TRBV29-1 -
CASSQALAGVKKNTGELFF TRBV3-1 -
CASSSQGGGYTEAFF TRBV6-2/TRBV6-3 few
CSAYGGGGNEKLFF TRBV20-1 -
CASSYPLGQGDGYTF TRBV6-1 -
CASSVSRVSGANVLTF TRBV2 many
CASSWGAGQPQHF TRBV5-6 many
CASSLDGNYEQYF TRBV2 many
CASSPAGDSSYGYTF TRBV5-1 few
CASSPEFRIYEQYF TRBV3-1 many
CASSLRDFYTYEQYF TRBV5-1 -
CASSNEANSPLHF TRBV12-3/TRBV12-4 few